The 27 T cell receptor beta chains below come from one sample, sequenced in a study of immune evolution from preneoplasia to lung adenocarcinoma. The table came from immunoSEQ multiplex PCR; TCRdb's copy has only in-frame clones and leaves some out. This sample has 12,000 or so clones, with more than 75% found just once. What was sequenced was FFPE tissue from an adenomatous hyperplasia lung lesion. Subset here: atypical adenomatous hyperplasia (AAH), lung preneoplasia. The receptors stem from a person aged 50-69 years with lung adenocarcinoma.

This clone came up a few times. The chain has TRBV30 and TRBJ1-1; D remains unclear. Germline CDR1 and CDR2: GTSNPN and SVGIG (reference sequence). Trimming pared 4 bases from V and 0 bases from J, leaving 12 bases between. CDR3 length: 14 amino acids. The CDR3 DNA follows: TGTGCCTGGACCATAGGGTGGTTGAACACTGAAGCTTTCTTT. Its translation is CAWTIGWLNTEAFF.

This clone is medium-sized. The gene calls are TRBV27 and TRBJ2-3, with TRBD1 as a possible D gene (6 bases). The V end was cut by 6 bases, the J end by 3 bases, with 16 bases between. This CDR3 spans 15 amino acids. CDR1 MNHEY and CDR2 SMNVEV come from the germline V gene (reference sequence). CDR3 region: CASSRPGTSTDTQYF. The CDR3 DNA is TGTGCCAGCAGCCGACCAGGGACATCTACAGATACGCAGTATTTT.

This CDR3 is CASSIPGGPSTYEQYF. The CDR3 nucleotides are TGTGCCAGCAGCATACCAGGGGGCCCTAGTACCTACGAGCAGTACTTC. The chain is built from TRBV7-9 and TRBJ2-7; 8 nucleotides agree with TRBD1. The CDR3 has 16 amino acids. Trimming removed 5 bases from V and 2 bases from J; junction bases left unmatched: 11. Germline V gene data show CDR1 as SEHNR and CDR2 as FQNEAQ (reference sequence).

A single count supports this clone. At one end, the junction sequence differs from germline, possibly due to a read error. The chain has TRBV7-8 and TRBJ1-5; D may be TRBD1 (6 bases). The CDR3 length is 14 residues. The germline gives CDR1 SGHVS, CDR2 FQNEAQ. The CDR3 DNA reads TGTGCCAGCAGCAGCGAACAGGGCAAACAGCCCCAGCATTTT. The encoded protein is CASSSEQGKQPQHF.

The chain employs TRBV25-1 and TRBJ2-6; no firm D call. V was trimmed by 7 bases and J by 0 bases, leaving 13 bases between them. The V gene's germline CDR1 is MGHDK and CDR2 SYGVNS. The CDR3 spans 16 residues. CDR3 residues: CASKGRISSGANVLTF. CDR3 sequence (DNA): TGTGCCAGCAAGGGCAGGATCAGCTCTGGGGCCAACGTCCTGACTTTC.

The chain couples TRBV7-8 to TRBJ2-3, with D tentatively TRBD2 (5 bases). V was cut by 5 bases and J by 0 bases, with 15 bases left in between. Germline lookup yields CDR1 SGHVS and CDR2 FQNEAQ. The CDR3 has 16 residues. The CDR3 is CASSPNSVPSTDTQYF. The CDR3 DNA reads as TGTGCCAGCAGCCCCAATAGCGTTCCTAGCACAGATACGCAGTATTTT.

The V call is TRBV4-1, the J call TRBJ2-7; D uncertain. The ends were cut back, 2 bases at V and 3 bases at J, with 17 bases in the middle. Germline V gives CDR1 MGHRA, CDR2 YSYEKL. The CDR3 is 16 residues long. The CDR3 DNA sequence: TGCGCCAGCAGCCAAACGTGGCTTATCCCCCGCTACGAGCAGTACTTC. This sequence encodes CASSQTWLIPRYEQYF.

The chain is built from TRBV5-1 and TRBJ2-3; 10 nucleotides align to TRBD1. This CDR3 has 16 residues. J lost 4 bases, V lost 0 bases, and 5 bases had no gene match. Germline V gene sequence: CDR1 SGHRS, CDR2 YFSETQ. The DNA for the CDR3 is TGCGCCAGCAGCTTGGGGACAGGGGGAGCATCAGATACGCAGTATTTT. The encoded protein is CASSLGTGGASDTQYF.

The CDR3 spells CASRDWKEQFF. CDR3 nucleotide sequence: TGTGCCAGCAGAGACTGGAAAGAGCAGTTCTTC. The gene calls are TRBV6-5 and TRBJ2-1, with unresolved D. CDR3 length: 11 residues. CDR1 and CDR2 from the germline V gene are MNHEY and SVGAGI. Trimming pared 6 bases from V and 10 bases from J, leaving 10 bases between.

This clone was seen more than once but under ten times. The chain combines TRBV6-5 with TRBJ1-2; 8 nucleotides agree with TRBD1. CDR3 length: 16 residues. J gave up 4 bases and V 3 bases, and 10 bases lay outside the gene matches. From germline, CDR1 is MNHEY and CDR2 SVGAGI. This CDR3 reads CASSYKAGQAAYGYTF. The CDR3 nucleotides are TGTGCCAGCAGTTATAAGGCGGGACAGGCCGCCTATGGCTACACCTTC.

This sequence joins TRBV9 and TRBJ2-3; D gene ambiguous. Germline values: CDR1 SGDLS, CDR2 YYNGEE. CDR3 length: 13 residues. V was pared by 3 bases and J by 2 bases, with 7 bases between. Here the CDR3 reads CASSASPTDTQYF. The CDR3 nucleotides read TGTGCCAGCAGCGCTTCCCCCACAGATACGCAGTATTTT.

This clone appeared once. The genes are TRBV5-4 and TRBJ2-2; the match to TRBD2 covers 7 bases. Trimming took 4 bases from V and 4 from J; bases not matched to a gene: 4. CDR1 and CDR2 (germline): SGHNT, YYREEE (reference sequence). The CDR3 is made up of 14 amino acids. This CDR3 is CASSPTSSTGELFF. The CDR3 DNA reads TGTGCCAGCAGCCCGACTAGCTCCACCGGGGAGCTGTTTTTT.

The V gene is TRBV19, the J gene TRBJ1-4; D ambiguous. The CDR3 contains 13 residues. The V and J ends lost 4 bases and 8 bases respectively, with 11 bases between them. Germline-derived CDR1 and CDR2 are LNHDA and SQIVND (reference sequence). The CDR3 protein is CASSTVRKEKLFF. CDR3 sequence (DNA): TGTGCCAGTAGTACGGTCCGGAAGGAAAAACTGTTTTTT.

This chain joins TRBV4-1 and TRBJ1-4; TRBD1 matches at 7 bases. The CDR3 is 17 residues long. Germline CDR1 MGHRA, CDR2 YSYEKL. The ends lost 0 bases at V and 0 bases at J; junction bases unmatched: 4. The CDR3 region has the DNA TGCGCCAGCAGCCAAGAGTACAGGGGTGCAACTAATGAAAAACTGTTTTTT. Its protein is CASSQEYRGATNEKLFF.

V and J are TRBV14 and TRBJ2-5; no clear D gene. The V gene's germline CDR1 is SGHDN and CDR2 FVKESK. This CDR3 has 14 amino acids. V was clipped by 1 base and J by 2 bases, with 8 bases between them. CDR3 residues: CASSQAPGQETQYF. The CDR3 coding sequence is TGTGCCAGCAGCCAAGCTCCAGGTCAAGAGACCCAGTACTTC.

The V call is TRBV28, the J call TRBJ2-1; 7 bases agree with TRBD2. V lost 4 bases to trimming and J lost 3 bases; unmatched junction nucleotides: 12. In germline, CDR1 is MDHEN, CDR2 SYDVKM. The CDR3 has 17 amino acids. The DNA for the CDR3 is TGTGCCAGCAGTTACAGCTTGTGGGGGACTAACTACAATGAGCAGTTCTTC. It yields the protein CASSYSLWGTNYNEQFF.

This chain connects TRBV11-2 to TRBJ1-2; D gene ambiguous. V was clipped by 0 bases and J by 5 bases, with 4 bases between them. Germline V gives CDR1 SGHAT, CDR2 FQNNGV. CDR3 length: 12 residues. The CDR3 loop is CASSLEGYGYTF. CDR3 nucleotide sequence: TGTGCCAGCAGCTTAGAAGGGTATGGCTACACCTTC. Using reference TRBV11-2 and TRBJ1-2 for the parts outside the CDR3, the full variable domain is EAGVAQSPRYKIIEKRQSVAFWCNPISGHATLYWYQQILGQGPKLLIQFQNNGVVDDSQLPKDRFSAERLKGVDSTLKIQPAKLEDSAVYLCASSLEGYGYTFGSGTRLTVV.

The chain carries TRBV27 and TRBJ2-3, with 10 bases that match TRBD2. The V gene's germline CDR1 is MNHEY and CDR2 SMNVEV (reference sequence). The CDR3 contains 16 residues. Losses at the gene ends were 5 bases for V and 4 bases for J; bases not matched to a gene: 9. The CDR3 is CASSLSSGGGPDTQYF. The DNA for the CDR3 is TGTGCCAGCAGTCTGTCTAGCGGGGGAGGTCCAGATACGCAGTATTTT.

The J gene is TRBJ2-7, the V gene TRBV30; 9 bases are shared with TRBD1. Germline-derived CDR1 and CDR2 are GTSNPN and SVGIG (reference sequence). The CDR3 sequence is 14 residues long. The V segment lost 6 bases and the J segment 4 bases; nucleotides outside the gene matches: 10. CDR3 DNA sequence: TGTGCCTGCGAAACTACAGGGGGCGGGTACGAGCAGTACTTC. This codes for CACETTGGGYEQYF. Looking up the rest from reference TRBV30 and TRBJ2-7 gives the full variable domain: SQTIHQWPATLVQPVGSPLSLECTVEGTSNPNLYWYRQAAGRGLQLLFYSVGIGQISSEVPQNLSASRPQDRQFILSSKKLLLSDSGFYLCACETTGGGYEQYFGPGTRLTVT.

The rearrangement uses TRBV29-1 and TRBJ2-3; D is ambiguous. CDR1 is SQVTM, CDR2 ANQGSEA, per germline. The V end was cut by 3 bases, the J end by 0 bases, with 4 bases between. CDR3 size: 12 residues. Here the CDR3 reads CSVDTSTDTQYF. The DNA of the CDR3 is TGCAGCGTTGATACAAGCACAGATACGCAGTATTTT.

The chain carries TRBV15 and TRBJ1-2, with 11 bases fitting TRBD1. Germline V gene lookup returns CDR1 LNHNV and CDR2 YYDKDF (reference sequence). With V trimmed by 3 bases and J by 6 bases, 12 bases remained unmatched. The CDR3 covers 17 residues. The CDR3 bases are TGTGCCACCAGCAGTGACCGGGACAGGGGGTATTTCGATGGCTACACCTTC. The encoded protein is CATSSDRDRGYFDGYTF.

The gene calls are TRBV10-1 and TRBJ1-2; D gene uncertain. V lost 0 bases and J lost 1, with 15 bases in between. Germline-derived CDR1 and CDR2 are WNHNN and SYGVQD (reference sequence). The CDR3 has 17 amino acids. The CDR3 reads CASSESKKGPYNYGYTF. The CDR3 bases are TGCGCCAGCAGTGAGTCGAAGAAAGGGCCTTATAACTATGGCTACACCTTC.

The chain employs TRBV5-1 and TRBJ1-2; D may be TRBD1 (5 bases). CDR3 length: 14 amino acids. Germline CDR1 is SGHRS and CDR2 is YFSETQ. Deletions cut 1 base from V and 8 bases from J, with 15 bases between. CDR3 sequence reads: CASSLSETRGGYTF. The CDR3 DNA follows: TGCGCCAGCAGCTTGTCGGAAACTAGGGGAGGCTACACCTTC.

CDR3 protein: CASRFISGRLTGELFF. The DNA of the CDR3 is TGTGCCAGCAGGTTTATTAGCGGGAGGCTCACCGGGGAGCTGTTTTTT. This chain links TRBV7-9 with TRBJ2-2; 10 bases map to TRBD2. Germline trimming cut 6 bases from V and 4 bases from J; bases unmatched to any gene: 8. Per the germline V gene, CDR1 is SEHNR and CDR2 is FQNEAQ (reference sequence). The CDR3 covers 16 residues.

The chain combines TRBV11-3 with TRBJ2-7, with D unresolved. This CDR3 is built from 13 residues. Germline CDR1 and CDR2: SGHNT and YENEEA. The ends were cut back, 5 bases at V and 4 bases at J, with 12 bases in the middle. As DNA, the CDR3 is TGTGCCAGCAGCCTAATAAATGTGTACGAGCAGTACTTC. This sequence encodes CASSLINVYEQYF.

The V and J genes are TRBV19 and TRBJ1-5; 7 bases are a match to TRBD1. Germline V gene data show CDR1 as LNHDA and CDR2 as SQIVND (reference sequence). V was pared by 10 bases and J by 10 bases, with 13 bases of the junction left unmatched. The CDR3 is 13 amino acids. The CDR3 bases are TGTGCCACCCGAGAGGACAGGTCACGACCCCAGCATTTT. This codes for CATREDRSRPQHF.

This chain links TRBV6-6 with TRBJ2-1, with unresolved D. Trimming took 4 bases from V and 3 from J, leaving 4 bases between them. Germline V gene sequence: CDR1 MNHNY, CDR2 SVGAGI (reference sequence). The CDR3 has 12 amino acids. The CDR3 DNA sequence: TGTGCCAGCAGTTTACTCTACAATGAGCAGTTCTTC. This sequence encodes CASSLLYNEQFF.